These T cell receptor beta chains were read from a single sample in a study of STAT3 mutations in large granular lymphocyte leukemia. Sequenced by immunoSEQ multiplex PCR; TCRdb stores in-frame clones only, minus some. This sample has roughly 25,000 clones, with about 94% found just once. Material for sequencing was peripheral blood mononuclear cells. The source of these receptors is a man aged 40-49 years with T-cell large granular lymphocyte leukemia. Some clones in this sample may be carry-over from other donors' samples. Both conserved end residues are part of each CDR3. The D gene is left open where the match is weak. The size field is filled for only some rows; it gives once, few, many or a size class.

CDR3aa: CASRRGGAAYEQYF
CDR3nt: TGTGCCAGCAGACGAGGCGGGGCGGCGTACGAGCAGTACTTC
abundance: -
d_gene: -
j_gene: TRBJ2-7
v_gene: TRBV25-1

CDR3aa: CASSQAGTAKNIQYF
CDR3nt: TGTGCCAGCAGCCAAGCCGGGACAGCCAAAAACATTCAGTACTTC
abundance: -
d_gene: -
j_gene: TRBJ2-4
v_gene: TRBV4-2

CDR3aa: CASSQRQGARVNTEAFF
CDR3nt: TGTGCCAGCAGCCAGCGACAGGGGGCTCGGGTTAACACTGAAGCTTTCTTT
abundance: -
d_gene: TRBD1
j_gene: TRBJ1-1
v_gene: TRBV13

CDR3aa: CASSLISGSPLHF
CDR3nt: TGCGCCAGCAGCTTGATTAGCGGTTCACCCCTCCACTTT
abundance: -
d_gene: -
j_gene: TRBJ1-6
v_gene: TRBV5-1

CDR3aa: CASSQERGTSGAYNEQFF
CDR3nt: TGTGCCAGCAGCCAAGAAAGGGGGACTAGCGGGGCCTACAATGAGCAGTTCTTC
abundance: -
d_gene: TRBD2
j_gene: TRBJ2-1
v_gene: TRBV4-2

CDR3aa: CASSWGAGGNQPQHF
CDR3nt: TGTGCCAGCAGCTGGGGGGCAGGGGGCAATCAGCCCCAGCATTTT
abundance: -
d_gene: -
j_gene: TRBJ1-5
v_gene: TRBV5-6

CDR3aa: CASSPPEKKLFF
CDR3nt: TGTGCCAGTAGTCCCCCCGAGAAAAAACTGTTTTTT
abundance: -
d_gene: -
j_gene: TRBJ1-4
v_gene: TRBV19

CDR3aa: CASSPTGLLNEKLFF
CDR3nt: TGTGCCAGCTCACCGACGGGGCTTCTTAATGAAAAACTGTTTTTT
abundance: -
d_gene: -
j_gene: TRBJ1-4
v_gene: TRBV18

CDR3aa: CASSSRLLGETQYF
CDR3nt: TGTGCCAGCAGCTCCCGCCTTTTGGGGGAGACCCAGTACTTC
abundance: -
d_gene: -
j_gene: TRBJ2-5
v_gene: TRBV11-2

CDR3aa: CASSLARVMNTEAFF
CDR3nt: TGTGCCAGCAGCTTAGCCAGGGTCATGAACACTGAAGCTTTCTTT
abundance: -
d_gene: -
j_gene: TRBJ1-1
v_gene: TRBV11-1

CDR3aa: CATSRDRGSQETQYF
CDR3nt: TGTGCCACCAGCAGAGATAGGGGGTCACAAGAGACCCAGTACTTC
abundance: -
d_gene: -
j_gene: TRBJ2-5
v_gene: TRBV15

CDR3aa: CASSPDVIPISGNTIYF
CDR3nt: TGTGCCAGCAGCCCAGATGTAATCCCGATCTCTGGAAACACCATATATTTT
abundance: -
d_gene: -
j_gene: TRBJ1-3
v_gene: TRBV7-2

CDR3aa: CASSQEERGTDNEQFF
CDR3nt: TGCGCCAGCAGCCAAGAGGAGCGGGGGACCGACAATGAGCAGTTCTTC
abundance: -
d_gene: TRBD2
j_gene: TRBJ2-1
v_gene: TRBV4-3

CDR3aa: CASSLRVDRGRNGYTF
CDR3nt: TGTGCCAGCAGTCTCCGGGTGGACAGGGGACGAAATGGCTACACCTTC
abundance: -
d_gene: TRBD1
j_gene: TRBJ1-2
v_gene: TRBV27

CDR3aa: CASSPDQVSSHNNSPLHF
CDR3nt: TGTGCCAGCAGCCCCGATCAGGTTTCTTCCCACAATAATTCACCCCTCCACTTT
abundance: -
d_gene: -
j_gene: TRBJ1-6
v_gene: TRBV5-5

CDR3aa: CAWSSRTGGNTEAFF
CDR3nt: TGTGCCTGGAGTAGTCGGACAGGCGGGAACACTGAAGCTTTCTTT
abundance: once
d_gene: TRBD1
j_gene: TRBJ1-1
v_gene: TRBV30